This TCR beta chain is from a study of T cells in pancreatic ductal adenocarcinoma. Whole-study findings and limits: Mean clonality was around 0.1 in tumors and about 0.07 in blood, not significantly different. Unique clonotypes were 8 to 10-fold more numerous in blood than in tumor. Enrichment of CD45RO+ effector over naive T cells in tumors may bias clonality. The resected pancreatic cancer cohort was biased toward the minority with early-stage disease.

A few counts support this clone. What it binds is not known. Selected pancreatic ductal adenocarcinoma patients had undergone surgery without neoadjuvant therapy. Clones were read by immunoSEQ multiplex PCR, and TCRdb kept only the in-frame ones, dropping some. This sample has about 12,000 clones, with 75% to 90% found just once. Sample: PBMCs. The receptor was isolated from a human donor with pancreatic ductal adenocarcinoma.

Written as DNA, the CDR3 is TGTGCCACCAGCAGAGATAGGGGAACAGGAGGACAGCCCCAGCATTTT. Encoded protein: CATSRDRGTGGQPQHF. This rearrangement joins TRBV15 to TRBJ1-5; D is possibly TRBD1 (5 bases). Germline V CDR1 and CDR2: LNHNV, YYDKDF (reference sequence). V lost 0 bases and J 7 bases, leaving 16 bases between the germline ends. The CDR3 length is 16 residues.